This paragraph covers one T cell receptor beta chain sequence. The specificity of this receptor is unknown. No qualities accompany the bases; no much larger clone lies one base away. The sample belongs to a study of shared clonotypes between healthy human individuals (dated by TCRdb to between 2020 and 2021). Describing the broader study: Three men and a couple of women, aged 18 to 49 years, made up the cohort. Each donor's leukapheresis produced roughly between roughly 0.94 and 9.5 billion PBMCs. To increase sequencing depth and limit assay-specific biases, different laboratories used diverse techniques to prepare libraries and sequence TCR repertoires. To estimate repertoire size and how much clonotype sharing occurs between individuals, the study deeply sequenced the blood TCR repertoires of five or six healthy adults.

Using the deep immunoSEQ assay, TCR CDR3 regions were amplified from genomic DNA by multiplex PCR. For each cell subset, the extracted genomic DNA was distributed evenly across all wells of several immunoSEQ 96-well plates, and each plate served as one replicate. For unsorted PBMC, each replicate PCR was loaded with about 300 ng genomic DNA, equivalent to about 33,000 T cell genomes. Ten immunoSEQ deep assay plates were used to sequence unsorted PBMC genomic DNA. Purified libraries were measured with a Qubit 3.0 fluorometer, size-checked on a Bioanalyzer 2100, and measured again with the KAPA Library Quantification kit. Each immunoSEQ 96-well plate was sequenced on its own single-read 150-cycle Illumina NextSeq 550 flow cell. On the authors' methods: Because the immunoSEQ output held only junctional sequences and lacked quality scores, the filtering could not match the filtering applied to full-length reads. Sequences were annotated with PyIR, a Python wrapper for IgBLAST v1.9, using IMGT germline references to assign V/J genes and CDR3. Reads were filtered out if the reads had weak V/J assignments (E-value above 1e-6), no CDR3, stop codons, out-of-frame junctions, or ambiguous translated residues. A V3J clonotype was defined by an identical inferred V gene, J gene, and CDR3 amino acid sequence. Percentage overlap between repertoires was calculated by dividing the number of shared unique clonotypes by the size of the smaller repertoire. Repertoire richness was assessed with RTK rarefaction, the Chao1 estimator, and Recon v2.1 estimates of unobserved clonotypes. TCRdb took this table from immuneACCESS and kept in-frame rearrangements with V and J called. Such tables lack part of the clones; where checked against another copy, unresolved V genes explain under half of the gap, and the rest is unexplained. That table is the source of V, J and clone size, and D and trimming were worked out from the DNA. This sample has fewer than 650,000 clones in its table, and just over 75% of those were observed once. Jointly, the top ten make up around 13% of the sample.

The donors were healthy, HIV-negative adults with no recently reported acute infections or vaccinations. Every donor was a Caucasian adult living in Nashville, Tennessee, USA. For unsorted samples, tens of millions of PBMCs were counted and genomic DNA was extracted with the QIAamp DNA Blood Mini kit. Blood was collected by leukapheresis, and PBMCs were isolated by Ficoll-Histopaque density gradient centrifugation and then cryopreserved in liquid nitrogen vapor phase. Broader findings and caveats from the paper: Only blood was sampled, and tissue TCR repertoires likely differ from those in blood. Pairwise subsampling indicated that sequencing depth was expected to affect the degree of clonotype sharing among donors. Because the study included only a small number of donors, the genetic and exposure-history diversity represented was limited.

The sequencing input was PBMCs. This TCR was recovered from a woman in her thirties or forties in good health. Some clones in this sample may be carry-over from other donors' samples.

This receptor has the CDR3 CASSKDYSSYEQYF. The nucleotide sequence is TGTGCCAGCAGCAAGGACTACTCCTCCTACGAGCAGTACTTC. This chain joins TRBV7-2 to TRBJ2-7; TRBD2 is a possible D gene, resting on 6 matching bases. Inclusive of the bounding cysteine and phenylalanine, the CDR3 is 14 residues long. The retained sequence is limited to the CDR3, 42 bases, with the frame set at the first base. Looking up the germline V gene yields CDR1 SGHTA and CDR2 FQGNSA. The trim is 5 bases for V and 0 bases for J, with a gap of 11 bases between the germline ends. Here the CDR3 is joined to the reference TRBV7-2 and TRBJ2-7 genes, and the full variable domain is: GAGVSQSPSNKVTEKGKDVELRCDPISGHTALYWYRQSLGQGLEFLIYFQGNSAPDKSGLPSDRFSAERTGGSVSTLTIQRTQQEDSAVYLCASSKDYSSYEQYFGPGTRLTVT.